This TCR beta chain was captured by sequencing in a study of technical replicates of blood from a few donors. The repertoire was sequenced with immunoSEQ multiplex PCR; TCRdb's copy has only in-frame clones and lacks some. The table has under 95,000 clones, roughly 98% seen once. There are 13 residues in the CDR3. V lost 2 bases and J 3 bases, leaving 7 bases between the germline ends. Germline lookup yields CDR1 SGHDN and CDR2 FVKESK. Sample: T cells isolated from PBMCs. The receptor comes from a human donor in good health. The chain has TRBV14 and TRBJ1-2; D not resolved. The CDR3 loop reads CASSQTADYGYTF. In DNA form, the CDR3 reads TGTGCCAGCAGCCAAACAGCTGACTATGGCTACACCTTC.